A single sample gave rise to the 7 T cell receptor beta chains below, sequenced in a study of T cells after yellow fever vaccination. One entry per CDR3 protein results from TCRdb running MiXCR on the 5' RACE reads. The sample has roughly 160,000 distinct CDR3 sequences; 6.5% to 8.5% are singletons. The sequencing here drew on CD4+ T cells sorted from PBMCs, taken 4 to 6 days after the first yellow fever vaccination. Receptors originate from a man between 18 and 35 years old who received the YFV17D yellow fever vaccine.

This clonotype was seen repeatedly, ten times or more. The chain carries TRBV5-6 and TRBJ1-2, with D unresolved. The ends were cut back, 0 bases at V and 3 bases at J, with 9 bases in the middle. The CDR3 runs to 14 residues. The germline V gene has CDR1 SGHDT and CDR2 YYEEEE. CDR3 region: CASSLDGQDYGYTF. The CDR3 nucleotides read TGTGCCAGCAGCTTGGACGGGCAGGACTATGGCTACACCTTC. The whole variable domain, remainder taken from reference TRBV5-6 and TRBJ1-2, is DAGVTQSPTHLIKTRGQQVTLRCSPKSGHDTVSWYQQALGQGPQFIFQYYEEEERQRGNFPDRFSGHQFPNYSSELNVNALLLGDSALYLCASSLDGQDYGYTFGSGTRLTVV.

This clonotype came up many times. V usage is TRBV12-3 or TRBV12-4 and J usage is TRBJ2-4; D is ambiguous. CDR3 length equals 13 residues. Trimming cost V 3 bases and J 7 bases, with 10 bases left between them. This CDR3 reads CASSFYEQNIQYF. In nucleotides, the CDR3 is TGTGCCAGCAGTTTCTATGAACAGAACATTCAGTACTTC.

In its sample, this clonotype was seen many times. J is TRBJ2-3 and V is TRBV20-1; the D is unclear. Trimming removed 5 bases from V and 2 bases from J, with 8 bases in between. Germline CDR1 and CDR2: DFQATT and SNEGSKA (reference sequence). This CDR3 is 12 amino acids long. CDR3 bases: TGCAGTGCTGCACAGATCACAGATACGCAGTATTTT. Translating it yields CSAAQITDTQYF.

V usage is TRBV14 and J usage is TRBJ2-5, with 9 bases identical to TRBD1. V shed 5 bases, J shed 5 bases, and the junction held 12 bases outside the gene matches. The CDR3 contains 16 residues. Germline CDR1 and CDR2: SGHDN and FVKESK. In DNA form, the CDR3 reads TGTGCCAGCAGCAAAAACATCCGGGACAGGGCTGAGACCCAGTACTTC. As protein: CASSKNIRDRAETQYF.

This clonotype was observed many times. This sequence joins TRBV5-4 and TRBJ2-5, with D hard to call. V was clipped by 4 bases and J by 0 bases, with 13 bases between them. CDR1 is SGHNT and CDR2 is YYREEE in the germline V gene (reference sequence). The CDR3 has 15 amino acids. As DNA, the CDR3 is TGTGCCAGCAGCCCCGCCGGAGCGAACCAAGAGACCCAGTACTTC. Its translation is CASSPAGANQETQYF. Full variable domain (outside the CDR3, taken from reference TRBV5-4 and TRBJ2-5): ETGVTQSPTHLIKTRGQQVTLRCSSQSGHNTVSWYQQALGQGPQFIFQYYREEENGRGNFPPRFSGLQFPNYSSELNVNALELDDSALYLCASSPAGANQETQYFGPGTRLLVL.

This clonotype was found many times. The chain has TRBV11-2 and TRBJ2-3; TRBD1 aligns across 10 bases. The trim removed 2 bases at V and 4 bases at J, leaving 6 bases unmatched. The CDR3 runs 16 residues. Germline V gives CDR1 SGHAT, CDR2 FQNNGV. CDR3 bases: TGTGCCAGCAGCTTATGGGGACAGGGGAACCCAGATACGCAGTATTTT. This gives the protein CASSLWGQGNPDTQYF.

The sample holds many counts of this clonotype. The chain is built from TRBV3-1 and TRBJ1-6; the D is unclear. The germline CDR1 and CDR2 sequences are LGHDT and YNNKEL (reference sequence). V was trimmed by 3 bases and J by 8 bases, leaving 5 bases between them. CDR3 size: 12 residues. CDR3 sequence (DNA): TGTGCCAGCAGCCATCCCCATTCACCCCTCCACTTT. This gives the protein CASSHPHSPLHF. The complete variable domain, with remaining parts taken from reference TRBV3-1 and TRBJ1-6, reads DTAVSQTPKYLVTQMGNDKSIKCEQNLGHDTMYWYKQDSKKFLKIMFSYNNKELIINETVPNRFSPKSPDKAHLNLHINSLELGDSAVYFCASSHPHSPLHFGNGTRLTVT.